This T cell receptor beta chain was obtained from a study of blood T cell repertoires in COVID-19. As originally analysed: From reference gene primer amplification, estimates of nucleated cell counts were derived. Libraries were prepared by immunoSEQ multiplex PCR; TCRdb keeps only in-frame clonotypes and omits some of them. D and trimming were read from the DNA, whereas the V and J calls and clone size are those reported in that table. The repertoire holds about 160,000 clones, with around 87% as singletons. V was cut by 3 bases and J by 3 bases, with 17 bases left in between. The CDR3 runs 16 residues. CDR1 is SEHNR and CDR2 is FQNEAQ in the germline V gene (reference sequence).

Input material: peripheral blood. The source of this sequence is a man in his late teens or twenties with COVID-19, enrolled during active disease. The rearrangement links TRBV7-9 to TRBJ1-1, with D possibly being TRBD1 (6 bases). In DNA, the CDR3 is TGTGCCAGCAGCTTGCCGGGACACCCAGGGTACACTGAAGCTTTCTTT. Encoded protein: CASSLPGHPGYTEAFF.